The source of this T cell receptor beta chain is a study of T cell repertoires in cytomegalovirus infection. In the study overall: Indications of both CMV infection and matching HLA type were provided by public TCR beta signatures.

TCRdb reprocessed the reads with MiXCR, giving one entry per CDR3 protein. Among tens of thousands of distinct CDR3 sequences listed, 4% were seen once. This clonotype appeared many times. What it binds is not known. The CDR3 extends over 15 amino acids. V lost 4 bases to trimming and J lost 4 bases, with 16 bases between them. In germline, CDR1 is SGHAT, CDR2 FQNNGV. Whole-study results and caveats: HLA-C-restricted CMV clonotypes gave the most frequent clonotype in two of eight donors. Adding up the frequency of public TCR beta families identified people who carried CMV plus the relevant HLA.

Sequencing was carried out using PBMCs. The origin of this receptor is a human donor in good health (CMV status not recorded). Some clones in this sample may be carry-over from other donors' samples. This chain links TRBV11-2 with TRBJ2-5; D not resolved. The CDR3 here is CASSSGPQRRETQYF. The DNA of the CDR3 is TGTGCCAGCAGCTCCGGGCCTCAGAGGCGAGAGACCCAGTACTTC.